This T cell receptor beta chain was sequenced during a study of human T cells and chemical hapten exposure. Germline V gene data show CDR1 as MDHEN and CDR2 as SYDVKM. The V gene lost 6 bases and the J gene lost 5 bases, with 5 bases spanning the gap. The CDR3 covers 12 residues. TCRdb itself ran the RACE reads through MiXCR, one entry per CDR3 protein. The table records fewer than 50,000 distinct CDR3 sequences, 8% to 9.5% of them present only once. The time point was: patch test 3, about 24 weeks after DPC sensitization. Noted treatment: therapeutic diphenylcyclopropenone sensitization with weekly scalp DPC. Total RNA extraction was carried out from unfractionated whole blood.

The clonotype comes from a man aged 45-60 years with alopecia areata. Some clones in this sample may be carry-over from other donors' samples. The chain uses TRBV28 and TRBJ1-6; D is uncertain. The starting material was whole blood, obtained in connection with sensitization to the hapten diphenylcyclopropenone (DPC). CDR3 nucleotides: TGTGCCAGCAGGTATAATAATTCACCCCTCCACTTT. It codes for CASRYNNSPLHF.